Listed below are T cell receptor beta chains from one sample, sequenced in a study of CD8+ T cells in alopecia areata. Assay: immunoSEQ multiplex PCR; the TCRdb copy retains only in-frame clones and omits some. Here the sample spans 150,000 to 200,000 clones, around 50% being singletons. The sample was CD4+ T cells sorted from blood, taken at week 0. The receptors stem from a human donor with alopecia areata. Both conserved end residues are part of each CDR3. The order of the fields is J gene, D gene, CDR3 length, V gene, clone size, CDR3 protein, CDR3 DNA. The D gene is left open where the match is weak. Clone size is given for some rows only: seen once, a few or many times, or a class if the clone is expanded.

J: TRBJ2-5; D: TRBD1; length: 14; V: TRBV7-9; size: .; CDR3: CASSRGLSGETQYF; DNA: TGTGCCAGCTCCAGGGGGTTGTCTGGGGAGACCCAGTACTTC
J: TRBJ2-5; D: .; length: 15; V: TRBV4-1; size: .; CDR3: CASSQDTPQRETQYF; DNA: TGCGCCAGCAGCCAAGACACCCCGCAAAGGGAGACCCAGTACTTC
J: TRBJ2-5; D: .; length: 14; V: TRBV11-3; size: .; CDR3: CASSLLGNQETQYF; DNA: TGTGCCAGCAGCTTATTGGGCAACCAAGAGACCCAGTACTTC
J: TRBJ1-1; D: .; length: 12; V: TRBV29-1; size: .; CDR3: CSVAAKVKQAFF; DNA: TGCAGCGTTGCCGCTAAGGTTAAGCAAGCTTTCTTT
J: TRBJ1-1; D: .; length: 11; V: TRBV20-1; size: .; CDR3: CSAPRGTEAFF; DNA: TGCAGTGCCCCGAGGGGCACTGAAGCTTTCTTT
J: TRBJ1-5; D: .; length: 16; V: TRBV7-8; size: .; CDR3: CASSLVSQGSNQPQHF; DNA: TGTGCCAGCAGCTTAGTATCCCAGGGAAGCAATCAGCCCCAGCATTTT
J: TRBJ1-2; D: .; length: 15; V: TRBV6-5; size: .; CDR3: CASRVDSRPPYGYTF; DNA: TGTGCCAGCAGGGTAGACTCCCGACCTCCCTATGGCTACACCTTC
J: TRBJ2-5; D: .; length: 16; V: TRBV6-5; size: few; CDR3: CASSYSGKGLGETQYF; DNA: TGTGCCAGCAGTTACTCGGGTAAAGGGCTCGGAGAGACCCAGTACTTC
J: TRBJ2-5; D: .; length: 12; V: TRBV7-9; size: .; CDR3: CASSLPENVQYF; DNA: TGTGCCAGCAGCCTCCCCGAGAACGTCCAGTACTTC
J: TRBJ2-2; D: .; length: 12; V: TRBV5-1; size: .; CDR3: CASSWTAGELFF; DNA: TGCGCCAGCAGCTGGACAGCCGGGGAGCTGTTTTTT
J: TRBJ1-1; D: .; length: 14; V: TRBV29-1; size: .; CDR3: CSVDWFGRGTEAFF; DNA: TGCAGCGTTGATTGGTTCGGGCGGGGCACTGAAGCTTTCTTT
J: TRBJ2-3; D: TRBD2; length: 14; V: TRBV30; size: .; CDR3: CASKTSLSTDTQYF; DNA: TGTGCCTCTAAGACTAGCCTTAGCACAGATACGCAGTATTTT
J: TRBJ2-5; D: .; length: 15; V: TRBV5-6; size: .; CDR3: CASSLPGQIQETQYF; DNA: TGTGCCAGCAGCCTTCCGGGGCAGATCCAAGAGACCCAGTACTTC
J: TRBJ2-7; D: TRBD1; length: 15; V: TRBV7-3; size: .; CDR3: CASSFGTGRPYEQYF; DNA: TGTGCCAGCAGCTTCGGGACAGGGAGACCCTACGAGCAGTACTTC
J: TRBJ1-4; D: TRBD1; length: 14; V: TRBV9; size: .; CDR3: CASSGGQRHEKLFF; DNA: TGTGCCAGCAGCGGGGGACAGCGTCATGAAAAACTGTTTTTT
J: TRBJ1-5; D: .; length: 15; V: TRBV2; size: once; CDR3: CASGQSAFGNQPQHF; DNA: TGTGCCAGCGGGCAGTCGGCGTTCGGCAATCAGCCCCAGCATTTT
J: TRBJ2-1; D: .; length: 13; V: TRBV29-1; size: .; CDR3: CSVEGLPRNEQFF; DNA: TGCAGCGTTGAGGGACTGCCACGCAATGAGCAGTTCTTC
J: TRBJ1-1; D: TRBD1; length: 16; V: TRBV30; size: .; CDR3: CAWSTRGSGPNTEAFF; DNA: TGTGCCTGGAGTACCAGGGGGTCCGGCCCGAACACTGAAGCTTTCTTT
J: TRBJ1-1; D: .; length: 15; V: TRBV5-1; size: .; CDR3: CASSLGPGLNTEAFF; DNA: TGCGCCAGCAGCTTAGGCCCCGGGTTGAACACTGAAGCTTTCTTT
J: TRBJ2-5; D: .; length: 12; V: TRBV5-4; size: .; CDR3: CASSLGPGTQYF; DNA: TGTGCCAGCAGCTTGGGGCCGGGAACCCAGTACTTC
J: TRBJ2-3; D: .; length: 17; V: TRBV5-1; size: .; CDR3: CASSLSPGGTGTDTQYF; DNA: TGCGCCAGCAGCTTGTCTCCTGGCGGGACCGGCACAGATACGCAGTATTTT
J: TRBJ2-5; D: TRBD2; length: 15; V: TRBV6-5; size: few; CDR3: CASSYVAGAQETQYF; DNA: TGTGCCAGCAGTTACGTAGCGGGTGCCCAAGAGACCCAGTACTTC
J: TRBJ1-2; D: TRBD1; length: 13; V: TRBV30; size: .; CDR3: CAWSVRSQGVNTF; DNA: TGTGCCTGGAGTGTAAGAAGTCAGGGGGTCAACACCTTC
J: TRBJ2-6; D: .; length: 15; V: TRBV28; size: .; CDR3: CASRGVVNGANVLTF; DNA: TGTGCCAGCAGGGGAGTGGTGAATGGGGCCAACGTCCTGACTTTC